Shown below are 19 T cell receptor beta chains from a single sample sequenced in a study of blood T cells in healthy people across ages. A sample-barcoded 5' primer and a J-beta primer mix were used in a second PCR of about 7 to 12 cycles. TCRdb itself ran the 5' RACE reads through MiXCR, one entry per CDR3 protein. The table has more than 750,000 distinct CDR3 sequences, almost 30% seen once; the top ten hold 9.5% to 13%. These data were also filed under a second study, of T cells of mothers and their children.

Sequencing was performed on blood. All receptors come from a woman aged 40 to 50 in good health.

This clonotype has a handful of counts. The gene calls are TRBV4-1 and TRBJ1-3; D is undetermined. The CDR3 has 16 residues. Germline V gene sequence: CDR1 MGHRA, CDR2 YSYEKL. V dropped 0 bases and J dropped 0 bases, with 9 bases sitting between them. In nucleotides, the CDR3 is TGCGCCAGCAGCCAAGAAAAACAGTACTCTGGAAACACCATATATTTT. Amino acid sequence: CASSQEKQYSGNTIYF.

This clonotype has just one count. The chain uses TRBV20-1 and TRBJ2-3, with 9 bases lining up with TRBD2. Per the germline V gene, CDR1 is DFQATT and CDR2 is SNEGSKA (reference sequence). The junction had 11 bases not matched to a gene; V was cut back by 1 base and J by 6 bases. The CDR3 length is 16 residues. The CDR3 DNA reads TGCAGTGCTAGAGGAGCAGCGGGGGGATCGGAGGATACGCAGTATTTT. Translating gives CSARGAAGGSEDTQYF.

About this clonotype: A read error may explain this, as a much larger clone is one base away. The V gene is TRBV20-1, the J gene TRBJ1-6; tentative D call: TRBD1 (6 bases). Germline CDR1 reads DFQATT; CDR2 reads SNEGSKA (reference sequence). The CDR3 consists of 16 residues. The CDR3 DNA reads TGCAGTGCTAGAAACAGGGTTAAGGGCTATAATTCACCCCGCCACTTT. It specifies CSARNRVKGYNSPRHF.

In this sample, this clonotype turned up a few times. This sequence joins TRBV7-9 and TRBJ2-5, with 7 bases that match TRBD2. V lost 7 bases, J lost 11 bases, and 16 bases stayed unmatched. The CDR3 totals 14 residues. The V gene's germline CDR1 is SEHNR and CDR2 FQNEAQ (reference sequence). The CDR3 sequence is CASTPRGVYNEQYF. CDR3 DNA: TGTGCCAGCACCCCTCGGGGGGTCTACAATGAGCAGTACTTC.

This clonotype showed up many times. The chain employs TRBV7-3 and TRBJ1-1, with TRBD1 matching 8 bases. V lost 6 bases, J lost 1 base, and 4 bases stayed unmatched. Germline V gene lookup returns CDR1 SGHTA and CDR2 FQGTGA. The CDR3 has 14 residues. In nucleotides, the CDR3 is TGTGCCAGCAGTTTCGACAGGGGGAACACTGAAGCTTTCTTT. Translating it yields CASSFDRGNTEAFF.

In nucleotides, the CDR3 is TGTGCCAGCAGTTTATCCAGGGACCGTGAAGCTTTCTTT. Translated, it gives CASSLSRDREAFF. The chain recombines TRBV27 with TRBJ1-1, with a tentative D call TRBD1 (5 bases). V was cut by 0 bases and J by 7 bases, with 9 bases left in between. Germline CDR1 and CDR2: MNHEY and SMNVEV (reference sequence). The CDR3 totals 13 residues.

In this sample, this clonotype turned up many times. The genes are TRBV27 and TRBJ2-7, with a possible D match to TRBD2 (6 bases). Trimming cost V 8 bases and J 2 bases, with 13 bases left between them. The length of the CDR3 is 13 residues. The germline CDR1 and CDR2 sequences are MNHEY and SMNVEV (reference sequence). The CDR3 coding sequence is TGTGCCAGCGCTCGGGACTTGACCTACGAGCAGTACTTC. Translated: CASARDLTYEQYF.

V and J are TRBV7-2 and TRBJ2-1; TRBD2 aligns across 7 bases. Germline CDR1 SGHTA, CDR2 FQGNSA. The CDR3 extends over 15 amino acids. J was trimmed by 7 bases and V by 1 base; bases with no gene match: 7. CDR3 in amino acids: CASSLDRGERNEQFF. The CDR3 nucleotides read TGTGCCAGCAGCTTAGATCGGGGGGAAAGGAATGAGCAGTTCTTC.

Ten or more counts support this clonotype. The chain is built from TRBV28 and TRBJ2-1; 13 bases are a match to TRBD2. V lost 7 bases and J lost 5; bases outside the gene matches: 8. In germline, CDR1 is MDHEN, CDR2 SYDVKM. The CDR3 contains 16 residues. In DNA, the CDR3 is TGTGCCAGCACTACCGGGACTAGCGGGGAGGACAATGAGCAGTTCTTC. It codes for CASTTGTSGEDNEQFF. Full variable domain (remainder filled in from reference TRBV28 and TRBJ2-1): DVKVTQSSRYLVKRTGEKVFLECVQDMDHENMFWYRQDPGLGLRLIYFSYDVKMKEKGDIPEGYSVSREKKERFSLILESASTNQTSMYLCASTTGTSGEDNEQFFGPGTRLTVL.

The J gene is TRBJ2-5, the V gene TRBV21-1; the tabulated D call, TRBD1, remains unverified against the DNA. TRBV21-1 is reported as a pseudogene. The CDR3 contains 17 residues. The CDR3 bases are TGTGCCAGCAGCAAAGGAGCAAACAGGAAGGTTCAAGAGACCCAGTACTTC. Encoded protein: CASSKGANRKVQETQYF.

The chain links TRBV12-3 or TRBV12-4 to TRBJ2-7, with D tentatively TRBD2 (5 bases). The V end lost 5 bases, the J end lost 6 bases, and 17 bases lay between the germline ends. The CDR3 totals 14 residues. The CDR3 loop is CASSPPGIWFEQYF. The CDR3, as DNA: TGTGCCAGCAGTCCCCCCGGGATATGGTTCGAGCAGTACTTC.

The CDR3 loop reads CASSQDGLAPGETQYF. The DNA of the CDR3 is TGCGCCAGCAGCCAAGATGGTCTAGCCCCTGGGGAGACCCAGTACTTC. The chain carries TRBV4-1 and TRBJ2-5; possible D gene TRBD2, 5 bases. Germline lookup yields CDR1 MGHRA and CDR2 YSYEKL. The CDR3 runs to 16 residues. V was cut by 0 bases and J by 5 bases, with 16 bases left in between.

This clonotype has just a few counts. CDR3 in DNA: TGCAGTGGAGGGCAGTATAATCAGCCCCAGCATTTT. This encodes CSGGQYNQPQHF. The chain uses TRBV20-1 and TRBJ1-5; D is unclear. The V end lost 7 bases, the J end lost 4 bases, and 11 bases lay between the germline ends. The germline V gene encodes CDR1 DFQATT and CDR2 SNEGSKA (reference sequence). The CDR3 has 12 residues.

The chain links TRBV5-1 to TRBJ1-4, with 12 bases identical to TRBD1. Losses at the gene ends were 0 bases for V and 7 bases for J; bases not matched to a gene: 4. The CDR3 runs 16 residues. Looked up from germline, CDR1 is SGHRS and CDR2 is YFSETQ. The DNA of the CDR3 is TGCGCCAGCAGCTTGGCGGGGACAGGGGGCGGTGAAAAACTGTTTTTT. Its translation is CASSLAGTGGGEKLFF.

This sequence joins TRBV20-1 and TRBJ1-5; possible D gene TRBD1, 5 bases. Germline V lookup: CDR1 DFQATT, CDR2 SNEGSKA (reference sequence). This CDR3 spans 13 amino acids. CDR3 loop: CASKGSVNQPQHF. The CDR3 coding sequence is TGCGCCTCAAAGGGGAGTGTCAATCAGCCCCAGCATTTT.

Many counts were recorded for this clonotype. The rearrangement uses TRBV6-5 and TRBJ1-4; a possible D gene is TRBD1 (5 bases). V was trimmed by 2 bases and J by 8 bases, leaving 15 bases between them. Germline V gene data show CDR1 as MNHEY and CDR2 as SVGAGI. This CDR3 spans 15 amino acids. The CDR3 bases are TGTGCCAGCAGTTACGTAGGTCAGGGAGGCGAAAAACTGTTTTTT. This gives the protein CASSYVGQGGEKLFF.

CDR3 in DNA: TGTGCCACCAGCAGAGCCATGGCTGGGAATGAAAAACTGTTTTTT. Encoded protein: CATSRAMAGNEKLFF. The genes are TRBV15 and TRBJ1-4; D gene ambiguous. This CDR3 spans 15 amino acids. V dropped 1 base and J dropped 5 bases, with 11 bases sitting between them. CDR1 and CDR2 from the germline V gene are LNHNV and YYDKDF (reference sequence).

V usage is TRBV20-1 and J usage is TRBJ1-1; possibly TRBD1 for D (5 bases). This CDR3 has 13 residues. In germline, CDR1 is DFQATT, CDR2 SNEGSKA (reference sequence). The V end lost 3 bases, the J end lost 4 bases, and 12 bases lay between the germline ends. CDR3 sequence: CSARTDSTTEAFF. In nucleotides, the CDR3 is TGCAGTGCTAGGACAGACTCAACCACTGAAGCTTTCTTT.

The table lists this clonotype with many counts. The chain employs TRBV7-2 and TRBJ1-2, with 11 bases identical to TRBD1. The V segment lost 4 bases and the J segment 5 bases; nucleotides outside the gene matches: 3. Germline CDR1 is SGHTA and CDR2 is FQGNSA. The CDR3 covers 14 residues. The CDR3 DNA reads as TGTGCCAGCAGCTCGGACAGGGGGCCTTATGGCTACACCTTC. Its translation is CASSSDRGPYGYTF. The variable domain in full, with the rest retrieved from reference TRBV7-2 and TRBJ1-2, is GAGVSQSPSNKVTEKGKDVELRCDPISGHTALYWYRQSLGQGLEFLIYFQGNSAPDKSGLPSDRFSAERTGGSVSTLTIQRTQQEDSAVYLCASSSDRGPYGYTFGSGTRLTVV.